One TCR beta chain is described in this entry. This record comes from a study of blood T cell repertoires in COVID-19. Across the study: Researchers got acute and convalescent COVID-19 samples from the United States, Italy and Spain. PBMCs, B-cell-depleted T cells, or T cells were the source of the cDNA or gDNA that made up the material.

TCRdb's table, derived via immunoSEQ multiplex PCR, lists solely in-frame clones and lacks some. This sample yields tens of thousands of clones, of which 88% are seen a single time; more than 20% belongs to the top ten. The CDR3 length is 17 residues. V was pared by 5 bases and J by 0 bases, with 14 bases between. Per the germline V gene, CDR1 is SEHNR and CDR2 is FQNEAQ (reference sequence). The chain links TRBV7-9 to TRBJ2-6; D is uncertain. Sample: peripheral blood. This TCR came from a woman older than 75 with active or convalescent COVID-19. The CDR3 protein is CASSLHGQISGANVLTF. The CDR3 coding sequence is TGTGCCAGCAGCCTCCATGGGCAAATCTCTGGGGCCAACGTCCTGACTTTC.